The sequence of this T cell receptor beta chain was determined in a study of blood T cells in healthy people across ages. Sample-barcoded 5' priming and a J-beta primer mix drove a second PCR of about 7 to 12 cycles. MiXCR was run by TCRdb on the 5' RACE reads, yielding one entry per CDR3 protein. The sample includes around 1,000,000 distinct CDR3 sequences, under 30% of them seen just once. CDR3 size: 13 residues. Trimming cost V 3 bases and J 5 bases, with 10 bases left between them. Germline V lookup: CDR1 ENHRY, CDR2 SYGVKD. The same sample was also studied in work on T cells of mothers and their children.

This TCR came from a girl aged 2 to 9 in good health. The sequencing sample was made of blood. The genes are TRBV10-3 and TRBJ1-2; D perhaps matches TRBD1 (6 bases). CDR3 protein: CAISEQGVYGYTF. The CDR3 DNA is TGTGCCATCAGTGAACAGGGAGTATATGGCTACACCTTC.